This section outlines one TCR beta chain sequence together with its context. The sample carries other DNA sequences with the same CDR3. The CDR3 totals 13 residues. Trimming removed 5 bases at V and 1 base at J, with 6 bases between. Per the germline V gene, CDR1 is KGHDR and CDR2 is SFDVKD. This sample is part of a study of blood T cell repertoires in COVID-19. Study summary: Specimens from acute and convalescent COVID-19 originated in the United States, Italy and Spain. Nucleic acid was either cDNA or gDNA, and it came from T cells, B-cell-depleted T cells, or PBMCs.

Per the original data handling: Amplifying reference gene primers gave estimates of nucleated cell counts. Sequencing was performed with immunoSEQ multiplex PCR; in TCRdb, only in-frame clones are kept and a portion is missing. From that table come the V and J calls and clone size; the DNA was used to work out D and trimming. The table records 200,000 or so clones, 88% of them present only once. Sequencing used peripheral blood. The chain carries TRBV24-1 and TRBJ2-3; D is perhaps TRBD1 (6 bases). This receptor was identified in a man in his 70s with acute or convalescent COVID-19. In DNA form, the CDR3 reads TGTGCCACCAGTGGACAGGGCACAGATACGCAGTATTTT. Its protein is CATSGQGTDTQYF.